This T cell receptor beta chain derives from a study of patients and donors after allogeneic stem cell transplantation. MiXCR, run by TCRdb on the RT-PCR reads, gives a single entry per CDR3 protein. The sample lists about a million distinct CDR3 sequences, roughly 18% occurring once. From germline, CDR1 is MGHDK and CDR2 SYGVNS. The CDR3 has 16 residues. J was trimmed by 0 bases and V by 3 bases; bases with no gene match: 5. The rearrangement uses TRBV25-1 and TRBJ2-3; 8 bases agree with TRBD1. Sequencing was done on a sample of blood, either unsorted or a sorted T cell fraction (not recorded which). This TCR was recovered from a human donor who was either an allogeneic HSCT recipient or a stem cell or donor lymphocyte infusion donor (not recorded which). It is not recorded whose cells these are; they may come from a transplant donor. The CDR3 region is CASSEPQGASTDTQYF. The CDR3 DNA is TGTGCCAGCAGTGAGCCCCAGGGGGCAAGCACAGATACGCAGTATTTT.